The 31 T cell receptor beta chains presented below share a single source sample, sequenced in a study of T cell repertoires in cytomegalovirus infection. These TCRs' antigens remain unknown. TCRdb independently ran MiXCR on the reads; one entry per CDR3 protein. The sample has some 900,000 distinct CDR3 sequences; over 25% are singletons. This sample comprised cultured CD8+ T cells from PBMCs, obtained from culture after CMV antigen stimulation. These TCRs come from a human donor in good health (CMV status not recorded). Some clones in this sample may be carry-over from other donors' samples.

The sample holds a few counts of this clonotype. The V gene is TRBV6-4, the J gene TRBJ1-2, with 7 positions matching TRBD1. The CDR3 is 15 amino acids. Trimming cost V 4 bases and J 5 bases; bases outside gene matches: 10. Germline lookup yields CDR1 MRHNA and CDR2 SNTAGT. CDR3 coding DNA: TGTGCCAGCAGTGCCCTACCCGGGACAGTTTATGGCTACACCTTC. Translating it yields CASSALPGTVYGYTF.

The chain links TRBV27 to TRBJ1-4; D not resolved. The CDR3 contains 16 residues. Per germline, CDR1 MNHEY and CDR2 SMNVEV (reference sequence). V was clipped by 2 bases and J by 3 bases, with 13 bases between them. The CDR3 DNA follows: TGTGCCAGCAGTTTAGACGCACAAAGGGCTAATGAAAAACTGTTTTTT. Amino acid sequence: CASSLDAQRANEKLFF.

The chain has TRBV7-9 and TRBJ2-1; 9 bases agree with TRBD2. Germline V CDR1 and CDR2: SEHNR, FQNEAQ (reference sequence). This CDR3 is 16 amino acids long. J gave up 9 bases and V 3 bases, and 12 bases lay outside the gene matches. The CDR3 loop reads CASSFKTSGALSEQFF. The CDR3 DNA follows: TGTGCCAGCAGCTTCAAGACTAGCGGCGCGCTTAGTGAGCAGTTCTTC.

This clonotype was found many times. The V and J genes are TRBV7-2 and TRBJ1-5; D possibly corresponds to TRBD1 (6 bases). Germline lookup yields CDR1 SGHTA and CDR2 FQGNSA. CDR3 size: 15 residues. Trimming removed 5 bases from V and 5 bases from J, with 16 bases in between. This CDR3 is CASSSLQGRYQPQHF. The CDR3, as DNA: TGTGCCAGCAGCAGCCTACAGGGACGATATCAGCCCCAGCATTTT.

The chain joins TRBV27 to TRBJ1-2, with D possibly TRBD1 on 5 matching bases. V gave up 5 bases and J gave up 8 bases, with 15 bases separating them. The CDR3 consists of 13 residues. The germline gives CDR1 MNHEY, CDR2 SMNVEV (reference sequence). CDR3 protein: CASSPGAPRGYTF. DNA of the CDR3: TGTGCCAGCAGTCCCGGGGCTCCTAGGGGCTACACCTTC.

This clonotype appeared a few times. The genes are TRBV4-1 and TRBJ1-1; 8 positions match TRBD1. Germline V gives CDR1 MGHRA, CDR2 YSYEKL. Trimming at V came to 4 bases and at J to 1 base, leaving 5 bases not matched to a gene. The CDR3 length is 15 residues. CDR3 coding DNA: TGCGCCAGCAGCCCTGACAGGGGACCGAACACTGAAGCTTTCTTT. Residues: CASSPDRGPNTEAFF.

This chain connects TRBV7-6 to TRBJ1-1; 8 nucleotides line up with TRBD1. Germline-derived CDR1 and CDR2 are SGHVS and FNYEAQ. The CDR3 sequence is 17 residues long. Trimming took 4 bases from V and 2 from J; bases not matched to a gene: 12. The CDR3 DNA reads TGTGCCAGCAGCTACGCCTCATCGACAGGGGCTAACACTGAAGCTTTCTTT. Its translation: CASSYASSTGANTEAFF.

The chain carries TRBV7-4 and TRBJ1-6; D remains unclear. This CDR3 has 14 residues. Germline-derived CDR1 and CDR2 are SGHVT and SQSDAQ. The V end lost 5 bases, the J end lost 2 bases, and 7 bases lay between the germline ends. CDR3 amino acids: CASSTDPYNSPLHF. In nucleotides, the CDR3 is TGTGCCAGCAGCACGGACCCCTATAATTCACCCCTCCACTTT.

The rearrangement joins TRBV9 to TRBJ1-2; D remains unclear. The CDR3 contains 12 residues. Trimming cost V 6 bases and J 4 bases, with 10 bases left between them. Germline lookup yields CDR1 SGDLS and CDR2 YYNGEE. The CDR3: CASNGEIYGYTF. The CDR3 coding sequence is TGTGCCAGCAATGGAGAGATCTATGGCTACACCTTC.

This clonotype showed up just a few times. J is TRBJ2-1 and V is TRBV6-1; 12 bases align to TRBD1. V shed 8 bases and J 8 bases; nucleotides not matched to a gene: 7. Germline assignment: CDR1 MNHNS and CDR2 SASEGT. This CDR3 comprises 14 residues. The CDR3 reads CASAGTGGAYEQFF. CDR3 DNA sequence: TGTGCCAGCGCCGGGACAGGGGGCGCCTATGAGCAGTTCTTC.

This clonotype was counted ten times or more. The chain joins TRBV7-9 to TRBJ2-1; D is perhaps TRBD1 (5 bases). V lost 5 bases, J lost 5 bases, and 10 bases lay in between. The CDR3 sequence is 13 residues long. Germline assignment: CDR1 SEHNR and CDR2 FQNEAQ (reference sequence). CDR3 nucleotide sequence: TGTGCCAGCAGCCGAGACAGTAACAATGAGCAGTTCTTC. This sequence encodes CASSRDSNNEQFF.

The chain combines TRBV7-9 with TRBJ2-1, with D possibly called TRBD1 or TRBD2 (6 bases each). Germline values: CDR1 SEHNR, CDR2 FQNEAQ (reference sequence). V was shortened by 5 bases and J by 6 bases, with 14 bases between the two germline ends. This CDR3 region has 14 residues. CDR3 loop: CASSEGGPSNEQFF. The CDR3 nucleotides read TGTGCCAGCAGCGAAGGGGGGCCTAGCAATGAGCAGTTCTTC.

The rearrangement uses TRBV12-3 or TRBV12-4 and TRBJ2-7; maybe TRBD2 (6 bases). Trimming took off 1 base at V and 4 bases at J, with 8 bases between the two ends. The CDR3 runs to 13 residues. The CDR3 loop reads CASSLVGLYEQYF. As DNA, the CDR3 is TGTGCCAGCAGTTTAGTGGGACTTTACGAGCAGTACTTC.

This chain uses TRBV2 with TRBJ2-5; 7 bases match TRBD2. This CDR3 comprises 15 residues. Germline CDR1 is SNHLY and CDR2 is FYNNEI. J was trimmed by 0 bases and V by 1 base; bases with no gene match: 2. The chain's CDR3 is CASSEVGLDQETQYF. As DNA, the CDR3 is TGTGCCAGCAGTGAAGTCGGACTAGACCAAGAGACCCAGTACTTC.

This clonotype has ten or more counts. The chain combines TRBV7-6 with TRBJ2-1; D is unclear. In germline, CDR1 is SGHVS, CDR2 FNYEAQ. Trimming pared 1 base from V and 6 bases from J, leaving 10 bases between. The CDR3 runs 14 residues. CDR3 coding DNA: TGTGCCAGCAGCTTAGAGCACCTCGGCAATGAGCAGTTCTTC. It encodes CASSLEHLGNEQFF.

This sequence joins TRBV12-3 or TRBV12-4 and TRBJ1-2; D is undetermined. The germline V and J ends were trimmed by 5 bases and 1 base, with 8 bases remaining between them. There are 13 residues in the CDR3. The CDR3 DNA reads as TGTGCCAGCAGTACTACACGTAACTATGGCTACACCTTC. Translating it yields CASSTTRNYGYTF.

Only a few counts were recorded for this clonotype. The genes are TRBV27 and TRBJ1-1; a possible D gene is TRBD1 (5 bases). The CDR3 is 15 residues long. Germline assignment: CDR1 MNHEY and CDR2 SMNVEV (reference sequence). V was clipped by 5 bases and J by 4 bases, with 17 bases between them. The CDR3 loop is CASSPPGRESTEAFF. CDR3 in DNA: TGTGCCAGCAGTCCCCCAGGGAGGGAGTCCACTGAAGCTTTCTTT.

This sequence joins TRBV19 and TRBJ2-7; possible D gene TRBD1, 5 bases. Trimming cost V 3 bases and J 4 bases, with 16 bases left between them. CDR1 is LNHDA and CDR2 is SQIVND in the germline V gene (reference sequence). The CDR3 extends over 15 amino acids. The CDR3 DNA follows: TGTGCCAGTAGTATCGTCGGGCAGGGCGAGTACGAGCAGTACTTC. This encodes CASSIVGQGEYEQYF.

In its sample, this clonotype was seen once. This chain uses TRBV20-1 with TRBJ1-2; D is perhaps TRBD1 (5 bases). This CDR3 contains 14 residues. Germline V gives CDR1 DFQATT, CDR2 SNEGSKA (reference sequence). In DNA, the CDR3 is TGCACCGCTTGGGAAGGGGAGGATTACTATGGCTACACCTTC. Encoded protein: CTAWEGEDYYGYTF.

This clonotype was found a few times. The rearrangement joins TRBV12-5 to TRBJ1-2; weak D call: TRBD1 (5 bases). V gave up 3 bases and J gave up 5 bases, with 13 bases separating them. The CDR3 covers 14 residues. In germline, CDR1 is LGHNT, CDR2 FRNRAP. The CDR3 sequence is CASGFSQGVYGYTF. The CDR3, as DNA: TGTGCTAGTGGTTTCAGTCAGGGTGTGTATGGCTACACCTTC.

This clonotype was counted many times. The CDR3 here is CASKIAGVNTGELFF. CDR3 in DNA: TGTGCCAGCAAGATAGCGGGGGTGAACACCGGGGAGCTGTTTTTT. V gene TRBV6-2 or TRBV6-3 combines with J gene TRBJ2-2; TRBD2 matches 9 bases. Germline lookup yields CDR1 MNHEY and CDR2 SVGEGT. This CDR3 has 15 residues. The trim removed 7 bases at V and 1 base at J, leaving 4 bases unmatched.

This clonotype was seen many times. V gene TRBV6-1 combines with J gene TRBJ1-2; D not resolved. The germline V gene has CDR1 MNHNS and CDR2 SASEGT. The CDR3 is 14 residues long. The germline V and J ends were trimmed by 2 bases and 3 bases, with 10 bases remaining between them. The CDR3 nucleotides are TGTGCCAGCAGTGAACGTCACGGACACTATGGCTACACCTTC. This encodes CASSERHGHYGYTF.

The CDR3 nucleotides read TGCAGCGTGACTCCCGGACAGGGGAGAGAGACCCAGTACTTC. Translating gives CSVTPGQGRETQYF. This chain connects TRBV29-1 to TRBJ2-5; TRBD1 matches 9 bases. This CDR3 is 14 amino acids long. Germline CDR1 is SQVTM and CDR2 is ANQGSEA. The V and J ends lost 6 bases and 4 bases, in that order; junction bases with no gene match: 9.

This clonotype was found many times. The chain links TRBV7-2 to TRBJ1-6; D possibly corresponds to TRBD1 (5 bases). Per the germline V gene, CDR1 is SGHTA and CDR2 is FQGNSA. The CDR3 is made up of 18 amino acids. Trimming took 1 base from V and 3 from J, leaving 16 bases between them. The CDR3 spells CASSLGWDGEDYNSPLHF. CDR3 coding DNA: TGTGCCAGCAGCTTAGGGTGGGACGGAGAAGACTATAATTCACCCCTCCACTTT.

Here the CDR3 DNA reads TGCAGTGCTAGTTTGGAGGAGGGGTCTAACAATCAGCCCCAGCATTTT. As protein: CSASLEEGSNNQPQHF. The rearrangement uses TRBV20-1 and TRBJ1-5; D is possibly TRBD1 (5 bases). Deletions cut 3 bases from V and 3 bases from J, with 18 bases between. Germline CDR1 is DFQATT and CDR2 is SNEGSKA (reference sequence). CDR3 length: 16 amino acids.

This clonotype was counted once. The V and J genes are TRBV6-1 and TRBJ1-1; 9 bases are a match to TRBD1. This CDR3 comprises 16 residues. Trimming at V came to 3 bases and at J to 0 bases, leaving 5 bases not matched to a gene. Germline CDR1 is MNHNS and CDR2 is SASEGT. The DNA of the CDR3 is TGTGCCAGCAGTGATCCTTACAGGGGGCTGAACACTGAAGCTTTCTTT. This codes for CASSDPYRGLNTEAFF.

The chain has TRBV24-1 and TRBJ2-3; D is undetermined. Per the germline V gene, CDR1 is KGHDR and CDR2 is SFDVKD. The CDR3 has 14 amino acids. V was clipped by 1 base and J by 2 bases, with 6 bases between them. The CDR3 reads CATSDLKVTDTQYF. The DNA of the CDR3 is TGTGCCACCAGTGATTTAAAAGTCACAGATACGCAGTATTTT.

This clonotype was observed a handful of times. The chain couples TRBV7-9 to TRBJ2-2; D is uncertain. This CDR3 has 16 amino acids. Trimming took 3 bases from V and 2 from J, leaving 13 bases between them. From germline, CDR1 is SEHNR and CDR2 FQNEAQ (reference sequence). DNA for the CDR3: TGTGCCAGCAGCTTTGACACCTCAAGTAACACCGGGGAGCTGTTTTTT. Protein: CASSFDTSSNTGELFF.

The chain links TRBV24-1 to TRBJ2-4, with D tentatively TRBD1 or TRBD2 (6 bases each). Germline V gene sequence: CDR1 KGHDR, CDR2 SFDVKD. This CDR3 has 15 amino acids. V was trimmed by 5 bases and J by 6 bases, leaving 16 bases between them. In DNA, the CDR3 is TGTGCCACCAGTGCCCTTGCCGGGGGCCGAAACATTCAGTACTTC. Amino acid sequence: CATSALAGGRNIQYF.

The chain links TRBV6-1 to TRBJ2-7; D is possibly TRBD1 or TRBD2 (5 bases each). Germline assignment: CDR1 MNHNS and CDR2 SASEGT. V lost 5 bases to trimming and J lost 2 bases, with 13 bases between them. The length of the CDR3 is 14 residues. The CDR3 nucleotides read TGTGCCAGCAGTTGGGACGGAATCACCTACGAGCAGTACTTC. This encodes CASSWDGITYEQYF.

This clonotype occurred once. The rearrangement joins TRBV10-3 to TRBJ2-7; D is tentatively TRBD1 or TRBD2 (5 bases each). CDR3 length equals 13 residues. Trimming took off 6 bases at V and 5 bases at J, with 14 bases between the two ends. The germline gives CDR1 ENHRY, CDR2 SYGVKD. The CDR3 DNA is TGTGCCATCAGGGTGGGGACGGCCAACGAGCAGTACTTC. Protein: CAIRVGTANEQYF.